The clone carrying this TCR beta chain has a handful of counts. What it recognizes is unknown. The sample belongs to a study of Graves' ophthalmopathy and Graves' hyperthyroidism. Study-wide points: Ophthalmopathy progression was predicted by the model at less than 71% sensitivity and approximately 73% specificity.

Using RNA transcripts, the TCR beta CDR3 regions were amplified. Scientists carried out first-round RT-PCR using HTBI primers and then a second-round multiplex PCR. Each CDR3 protein is one row after TCRdb ran MiXCR on the multiplex PCR reads. The sample records 40,000 to 50,000 distinct CDR3 sequences, 50% being singletons. The PBMCs originated from roughly 10 ml of fresh peripheral blood. Sequenced input: peripheral blood. This clonotype was obtained from an adult man with Graves' ophthalmopathy.

The CDR3 DNA is TGTGCCAGCGGTTGGGGGCGGCAGGGAGAAAATGGCTACACCTTC. Translating gives CASGWGRQGENGYTF. The rearrangement joins TRBV12-3 or TRBV12-4 to TRBJ1-2; tentative D call: TRBD1 (6 bases). V dropped 8 bases and J dropped 6 bases, with 22 bases sitting between them. The length of the CDR3 is 15 residues.